The rows below give T cell receptor beta chains drawn from one sample of a study of Ad26.COV2.S vaccination and SARS-CoV-2 variants. TCRdb's table, derived via immunoSEQ multiplex PCR, lists solely in-frame clones and lacks some. The sample comprises nearly 95,000 clones, under 90% of which are singletons, and more than 15% rests with the top ten. The sequencing here drew on peripheral blood, taken after recovery from COVID-19. Receptor source: a human donor who had recovered from COVID-19. Both conserved end residues are part of each CDR3. The D gene is left open where the match is weak. Where a row states a size, it is once, few, many or the class of an expanded clone; other rows omit it.

d_call v_call clone_size cdr3_aa
TRBD2 TRBV27 . CASSLSGRGQFF
. TRBV5-1 . CASSLEGWGNEQFF
. TRBV6-2/TRBV6-3 . CASSYSSGGGLQETQYF
. TRBV18 . CASYGTKASYNEQFF
. TRBV7-8 . CASSKGPVNYSNQPQHF
TRBD2 TRBV5-1 . CASSLVAGEDTQYF
. TRBV6-5 . CASSPGLPGANVLTF
. TRBV27 . CASSFGPDTQYF
TRBD1 TRBV27 . CASSPLTGAGRNTEAFF
. TRBV7-9 . CASSLVMGAETQYF
TRBD2 TRBV3-1/TRBV3-2 . CASSQGEYGTTIF
. TRBV28 . CASSLDPNYEQYF
. TRBV12-3/TRBV12-4 once CASSLGSGYTF
TRBD2 TRBV10-3 . CAIKGTSGRSLGDTQYF
. TRBV10-2 . CASTGELNIQYF
. TRBV6-2/TRBV6-3 . CASSYSQETAPYEQYF
TRBD1 TRBV7-8 . CASSLLTGGEQYF
. TRBV19 once CASSPPPTQPQHF
. TRBV28 . CASSLFPSSGNTIYF
. TRBV6-5 . CASSRRSGADTQYF
TRBD2 TRBV4-1 . CASSQGLAGGAYEQYF
. TRBV7-3 few CASSLMGDGYTEAFF
TRBD2 TRBV27 . CASAYLTSGPSYNEQFF
TRBD2 TRBV28 once CASRGTSGRLSYNEQFF
. TRBV5-4 . CASSSYLLGTDTQYF
. TRBV11-2 . CASSLGRNNSPLHF
. TRBV11-2 . CASSYTQQTEAFF
TRBD1 TRBV28 . CASSLLGQNNEQFF
TRBD1 TRBV6-5 few CASSYTRDSSYEQYF
TRBD2 TRBV19 . CASSIQAGGSDTQYF
TRBD1 TRBV10-3 . CAISESRTGGIYGYTF